Below, 24 T cell receptor beta chains from the same sample are listed, as sequenced in a study of shared clonotypes between healthy human individuals. Sequenced by immunoSEQ multiplex PCR; TCRdb stores in-frame clones only, minus some. The sample has some 2,500,000 clones, 93% seen once. Material for sequencing was naive CD4+ T cells from PBMCs. Subset denoted: CD45RA+ positively selected. The receptors here all came from a man in his late teens or twenties in good health. Some clones in this sample may be carry-over from other donors' samples.

This sequence joins TRBV5-1 and TRBJ2-7; 9 nucleotides align to TRBD2. The V gene end was trimmed by 2 bases and the J gene end by 3 bases; junction bases not matched to a gene: 3. The CDR3 contains 14 residues. Germline V gene sequence: CDR1 SGHRS, CDR2 YFSETQ. DNA for the CDR3: TGCGCCAGCAGCTTTAGCGGGAGTCTCTACGAGCAGTACTTC. Amino acids: CASSFSGSLYEQYF.

The V and J genes are TRBV9 and TRBJ2-1, with 9 positions matching TRBD2. The CDR3 is 15 amino acids. Germline V gene lookup returns CDR1 SGDLS and CDR2 YYNGEE. J lost 6 bases, V lost 3 bases, and 7 bases had no gene match. The CDR3, as DNA: TGTGCCAGCAGCGCCGCGGGACTAGCAGGCAATGAGCAGTTCTTC. Amino acid sequence: CASSAAGLAGNEQFF.

The chain recombines TRBV30 with TRBJ2-2; D is unclear. The CDR3 loop spans 15 amino acids. Trimming took 7 bases from V and 0 from J, leaving 15 bases between them. Germline CDR1 is GTSNPN and CDR2 is SVGIG (reference sequence). The DNA for the CDR3 is TGTGCCTCCACGTCACAGACCGCGAACACCGGGGAGCTGTTTTTT. It translates to CASTSQTANTGELFF. Using reference TRBV30 and TRBJ2-2 for the parts outside the CDR3, the full variable domain is SQTIHQWPATLVQPVGSPLSLECTVEGTSNPNLYWYRQAAGRGLQLLFYSVGIGQISSEVPQNLSASRPQDRQFILSSKKLLLSDSGFYLCASTSQTANTGELFFGEGSRLTVL.

The CDR3 nucleotides read TGTGCCAGCAGCCCGCTCGGCGTCTCTGGAAACACCATATATTTT. Its translation: CASSPLGVSGNTIYF. The chain carries TRBV11-2 and TRBJ1-3, with D hard to call. Trimming left V 5 bases short and J 0 bases short, with 11 bases between. Germline V gives CDR1 SGHAT, CDR2 FQNNGV. This CDR3 has 15 amino acids.

This chain links TRBV28 with TRBJ1-5, with 7 bases aligning to TRBD1. Germline CDR1 and CDR2: MDHEN and SYDVKM. Unmatched junction bases numbered 8, after V lost 5 bases and J lost 7 bases. The CDR3 is made up of 14 amino acids. The CDR3 is CASSKTGMRQPQHF. The DNA for the CDR3 is TGTGCCAGCAGTAAGACAGGGATGCGGCAGCCCCAGCATTTT.

The V call is TRBV6-6, the J call TRBJ2-7, with D perhaps TRBD1 (5 bases). Trimming stripped 5 bases from V and 7 bases from J, with 12 bases between. The CDR3 totals 12 residues. CDR1 is MNHNY, CDR2 SVGAGI, per germline (reference sequence). The CDR3 region is CASSGQGWEQYF. DNA for the CDR3: TGTGCCAGCAGTGGGCAGGGTTGGGAGCAGTACTTC.

The CDR3 nucleotides are TGCGCCAGCAGCTTTGGACAGGGGGTTGGTAACACCATATATTTT. Translating it yields CASSFGQGVGNTIYF. This chain links TRBV5-1 with TRBJ1-3; 10 nucleotides align to TRBD1. CDR1 is SGHRS, CDR2 YFSETQ, per germline. Trimming removed 2 bases from V and 7 bases from J; junction bases left unmatched: 6. This CDR3 region has 15 residues.

This rearrangement joins TRBV6-4 to TRBJ2-7; D is ambiguous. Trimming took 2 bases from V and 0 from J, leaving 8 bases between them. Per the germline V gene, CDR1 is MRHNA and CDR2 is SNTAGT. The CDR3 loop spans 14 amino acids. CDR3: CASSDPQSSYEQYF. CDR3 in DNA: TGTGCCAGCAGTGACCCACAGAGCTCCTACGAGCAGTACTTC.

The chain joins TRBV7-3 to TRBJ2-3; D remains ambiguous. The CDR3 has 15 amino acids. The V gene lost 6 bases and the J gene lost 0 bases, with 13 bases spanning the gap. From germline, CDR1 is SGHTA and CDR2 FQGTGA. CDR3 sequence: CASSLKGTSTDTQYF. DNA for the CDR3: TGTGCCAGCAGTCTTAAAGGCACCAGCACAGATACGCAGTATTTT. Full variable domain (missing parts from reference TRBV7-3 and TRBJ2-3): GAGVSQTPSNKVTEKGKYVELRCDPISGHTALYWYRQSLGQGPEFLIYFQGTGAADDSGLPNDRFFAVRPEGSVSTLKIQRTERGDSAVYLCASSLKGTSTDTQYFGPGTRLTVL.

To note about this clone: This sample also contains other DNA sequences that code for the same CDR3. The J gene is TRBJ2-7, the V gene TRBV30; D is unclear. The V and J ends lost 3 bases and 1 base respectively, with 4 bases between them. Per the germline V gene, CDR1 is GTSNPN and CDR2 is SVGIG (reference sequence). The CDR3 sequence is 11 residues long. The CDR3 DNA is TGTGCCTGGAGCGTATCCTACGAGCAGTACTTC. Protein sequence: CAWSVSYEQYF. The variable domain in full, with the rest retrieved from reference TRBV30 and TRBJ2-7, is SQTIHQWPATLVQPVGSPLSLECTVEGTSNPNLYWYRQAAGRGLQLLFYSVGIGQISSEVPQNLSASRPQDRQFILSSKKLLLSDSGFYLCAWSVSYEQYFGPGTRLTVT.

The rearrangement joins TRBV7-8 to TRBJ2-2, with D tentatively TRBD1 or TRBD2 (5 bases each). Deletions cut 5 bases from V and 4 bases from J, with 14 bases between. Germline-derived CDR1 and CDR2 are SGHVS and FQNEAQ. The CDR3 sequence is 15 residues long. CDR3 amino acids: CASSPGPRGTGELFF. The CDR3 DNA follows: TGTGCCAGCAGCCCGGGGCCACGGGGCACCGGGGAGCTGTTTTTT.

This clone was seen a single time. V usage is TRBV11-2 and J usage is TRBJ1-2; possibly TRBD1 for D (5 bases). This CDR3 comprises 14 residues. V shed 5 bases and J shed 6 bases, with 16 bases lying between them. Germline V lookup: CDR1 SGHAT, CDR2 FQNNGV. The CDR3 region is CASSPRVREDGYTF. As DNA, the CDR3 is TGTGCCAGCAGCCCCCGGGTCAGGGAGGATGGCTACACCTTC.

About this clone itself: This same CDR3 is encoded by further DNA sequences in the sample. This chain connects TRBV5-1 to TRBJ1-5; D call uncertain. The V gene lost 0 bases and the J gene lost 0 bases, with 1 base spanning the gap. The V gene's germline CDR1 is SGHRS and CDR2 YFSETQ. The CDR3 contains 13 residues. The CDR3 sequence: CASSLGSNQPQHF. In nucleotides, the CDR3 is TGCGCCAGCAGCTTGGGTAGCAATCAGCCCCAGCATTTT.

The gene calls are TRBV7-2 and TRBJ2-2, with 10 bases that match TRBD2. V gave up 5 bases and J gave up 6 bases; unmatched junction bases: 9. CDR3 length: 16 amino acids. Germline loops: CDR1 SGHTA, CDR2 FQGNSA. The CDR3 sequence: CASSPPSGSLSGELFF. The CDR3 region has the DNA TGTGCCAGCAGCCCTCCTAGCGGGAGTTTGTCCGGGGAGCTGTTTTTT.

The gene calls are TRBV7-6 and TRBJ2-7; D unresolved. The CDR3 contains 11 residues. Germline CDR1 reads SGHVS; CDR2 reads FNYEAQ. Between the trimmed V and J ends, which lost 5 bases and 3 bases, there was a span of 5 bases. The CDR3 DNA is TGTGCCAGCAGCAACAGCTACGAGCAGTACTTC. It translates to CASSNSYEQYF.

The J gene is TRBJ1-2, the V gene TRBV7-9; D remains unclear. The ends were cut back, 1 base at V and 4 bases at J, with 13 bases in the middle. The germline V gene encodes CDR1 SEHNR and CDR2 FQNEAQ (reference sequence). CDR3 length: 15 amino acids. The CDR3 DNA reads TGTGCCAGCAGCTTAGATTTCGCCACGGCCTATGGCTACACCTTC. It yields the protein CASSLDFATAYGYTF.

The gene calls are TRBV7-9 and TRBJ1-4, with 10 bases fitting TRBD1. This CDR3 has 16 amino acids. Germline CDR1 reads SEHNR; CDR2 reads FQNEAQ (reference sequence). The CDR3 region is CAVDSGTGATNEKLFF. In DNA form, the CDR3 reads TGTGCAGTTGACTCGGGGACAGGGGCAACTAATGAAAAACTGTTTTTT.

The J gene is TRBJ2-7, the V gene TRBV5-1, with 9 bases lining up with TRBD1. The CDR3 consists of 14 residues. Germline-derived CDR1 and CDR2 are SGHRS and YFSETQ. The V segment lost 4 bases and the J segment 6 bases; nucleotides outside the gene matches: 8. This CDR3 reads CASSIGTGLLEQYF. In DNA form, the CDR3 reads TGCGCCAGCAGCATAGGGACAGGGCTCCTCGAGCAGTACTTC.

This clone showed up just once. V is TRBV10-1 and J is TRBJ2-7, with 13 bases aligning to TRBD2. The CDR3 is 15 residues long. The J segment lost 4 bases and the V segment lost 4 bases, leaving 4 bases of the junction unmatched. CDR1 and CDR2 from the germline V gene are WNHNN and SYGVQD (reference sequence). CDR3 coding DNA: TGCGCCAGCAGTGCCGGGACTAGCGGGAAGTACGAGCAGTACTTC. Translated, it gives CASSAGTSGKYEQYF.

Turning to this clone: Other DNA sequences of this sample code for an identical CDR3. J is TRBJ2-3 and V is TRBV5-6; 7 bases agree with TRBD1. The J segment lost 1 base and the V segment lost 2 bases, leaving 1 base of the junction unmatched. The CDR3 is made up of 14 amino acids. The germline CDR1 and CDR2 sequences are SGHDT and YYEEEE. The CDR3 nucleotides read TGTGCCAGCAGCTTAGGGGGCCGCACAGATACGCAGTATTTT. Encoded protein: CASSLGGRTDTQYF.

The genes are TRBV12-2 and TRBJ1-4; TRBD1 was called by the table and not checked on the DNA. TRBV12-2 is a listed pseudogene. This CDR3 spans 17 amino acids. The CDR3 DNA is TGTGCAAGTCGCTTCCCGGCCCGACAGTCCTCTAATGAAAAACTGTTTTTT. It translates to CASRFPARQSSNEKLFF.

The chain uses TRBV5-4 and TRBJ2-1; a possible D gene is TRBD2 (6 bases). Germline-derived CDR1 and CDR2 are SGHNT and YYREEE (reference sequence). V was cut by 3 bases and J by 5 bases, with 18 bases left in between. The CDR3 is made up of 16 amino acids. The CDR3 region has the DNA TGTGCCAGCAGCTCCTCGCGCGCGGGAATGGACAATGAGCAGTTCTTC. This sequence encodes CASSSSRAGMDNEQFF. The full variable domain, rest sourced from reference TRBV5-4 and TRBJ2-1, is ETGVTQSPTHLIKTRGQQVTLRCSSQSGHNTVSWYQQALGQGPQFIFQYYREEENGRGNFPPRFSGLQFPNYSSELNVNALELDDSALYLCASSSSRAGMDNEQFFGPGTRLTVL.

The chain has TRBV28 and TRBJ2-1; 9 nucleotides line up with TRBD2. Trimming removed 6 bases from V and 6 bases from J; junction bases left unmatched: 21. CDR3 length equals 19 residues. The V gene's germline CDR1 is MDHEN and CDR2 SYDVKM. The CDR3 loop reads CASSAGSSKGGRGFNEQFF. CDR3 DNA sequence: TGTGCCAGCAGCGCAGGATCCTCCAAAGGCGGGAGGGGTTTCAATGAGCAGTTCTTC.

J is TRBJ2-3 and V is TRBV18; 7 nucleotides match TRBD2. The CDR3 consists of 15 residues. V trimming: 3 bases; J trimming: 7 bases; junction bases outside the gene matches: 10. The V gene's germline CDR1 is KGHSH and CDR2 LQKENI. The chain's CDR3 is CASSPVKREVYTQYF. For the CDR3, the DNA is TGTGCCAGCTCACCCGTGAAGCGGGAAGTATATACGCAGTATTTT.